These T cell receptor beta chains were read from a single sample in a study of human T cells and chemical hapten exposure. TCRdb reanalysed the RACE reads using MiXCR and keeps one entry per CDR3 protein. The sample holds 50,000 to 70,000 distinct CDR3 sequences, 6% to 7% seen once. The sample consisted of whole blood. The origin of the receptors is a female donor in good health. Some clones in this sample may be carry-over from other donors' samples. Both conserved end residues are part of each CDR3. The order of the fields is clone size, V gene, J gene, D gene, CDR3 DNA, CDR3 protein. The D gene is left open where the match is weak. Size tells how often a clone was seen (once, few, many) or the class of an expanded clone, and some rows leave it out.

clone size: -; V gene: TRBV10-3; J gene: TRBJ2-5; D gene: -; CDR3 DNA: TGTGCCATCAGTGAGTCGTACCTAGCGCCCACTAAGGGATTACAAGAGACCCAGTACTTC; CDR3 protein: CAISESYLAPTKGLQETQYF
clone size: many; V gene: TRBV2; J gene: TRBJ2-3; D gene: -; CDR3 DNA: TGTGCCAGCCGGGGAGACACAGATACGCAGTATTTT; CDR3 protein: CASRGDTDTQYF
clone size: few; V gene: TRBV7-8; J gene: TRBJ1-5; D gene: -; CDR3 DNA: TGTGCCAGCAGCTTAGATTCGTGGGTCCTGAGGGGCAATCAGCCCCAGCATTTT; CDR3 protein: CASSLDSWVLRGNQPQHF
clone size: once; V gene: TRBV2; J gene: TRBJ2-2; D gene: TRBD1; CDR3 DNA: TGTGCCAGCACCTCCCGGGACAGGGGAAACGGGGAGCTGTTTTTT; CDR3 protein: CASTSRDRGNGELFF
clone size: -; V gene: TRBV7-2; J gene: TRBJ1-1; D gene: -; CDR3 DNA: TGTGCCAGCAGCTTAGCTGGGGGGATGACTGAAGCTTTCTTT; CDR3 protein: CASSLAGGMTEAFF
clone size: -; V gene: TRBV5-1; J gene: TRBJ2-3; D gene: -; CDR3 DNA: TGCGCCAGCAGCTTGAGGGACAGCACAGATACGCAGTATTTT; CDR3 protein: CASSLRDSTDTQYF
clone size: many; V gene: TRBV6-1; J gene: TRBJ2-1; D gene: -; CDR3 DNA: TGTGCCAGCAGTGACACAGACGTACGACGAGCCTACAATGAGCAGTTCTTC; CDR3 protein: CASSDTDVRRAYNEQFF
clone size: -; V gene: TRBV11-2; J gene: TRBJ2-1; D gene: -; CDR3 DNA: TGTGCCAGCAGGGATTGGCAGGGAGCTGGAAATGAGCAGTTCTTC; CDR3 protein: CASRDWQGAGNEQFF
clone size: many; V gene: TRBV5-6; J gene: TRBJ2-1; D gene: -; CDR3 DNA: TGTGCCAGCAGCTGGGGGAAAATGACAGATCGCCAATTTTCCTTC; CDR3 protein: CASSWGKMTDRQFSF
clone size: -; V gene: TRBV7-8; J gene: TRBJ2-2; D gene: TRBD2; CDR3 DNA: TGTGCCAGCAGTCCGATCAGGACTAGCTGGACCGGGGAGCTGTTTTTT; CDR3 protein: CASSPIRTSWTGELFF
clone size: -; V gene: TRBV6-2/TRBV6-3; J gene: TRBJ2-4; D gene: -; CDR3 DNA: TGTGCCAGCAGTTACTCGTTGAAGGGCAGGGCGCACCTAGGCATTCAGTACTTC; CDR3 protein: CASSYSLKGRAHLGIQYF
clone size: -; V gene: TRBV4-3; J gene: TRBJ2-3; D gene: -; CDR3 DNA: TGCGCCAGCAGCCAAGATTCGCGGGGAGAGGTGGATACGCAGTATTTT; CDR3 protein: CASSQDSRGEVDTQYF
clone size: -; V gene: TRBV28; J gene: TRBJ2-3; D gene: -; CDR3 DNA: TGTGCCAGCAGTTCCGCAGGGAGTGGGAGCACAGATACGCAGTATTTT; CDR3 protein: CASSSAGSGSTDTQYF
clone size: many; V gene: TRBV12-3/TRBV12-4; J gene: TRBJ2-5; D gene: TRBD1; CDR3 DNA: TGTGCCAGCAGTTTCGGGCAGGGGGCAGAGACCCAGTACTTC; CDR3 protein: CASSFGQGAETQYF
clone size: many; V gene: TRBV20-1; J gene: TRBJ1-5; D gene: TRBD1; CDR3 DNA: TGCAGTGCCCTAGGGGGCCGACAGCCCCAGCATTTT; CDR3 protein: CSALGGRQPQHF
clone size: many; V gene: TRBV12-3/TRBV12-4; J gene: TRBJ1-1; D gene: -; CDR3 DNA: TGTGCCAGCAGTGTTGAATTTCAGGCTTTCTTT; CDR3 protein: CASSVEFQAFF
clone size: many; V gene: TRBV5-5; J gene: TRBJ2-3; D gene: -; CDR3 DNA: TGTGCCAGCGCGGGGGCGGGACCCACAGATACGCAGTATTTT; CDR3 protein: CASAGAGPTDTQYF
clone size: -; V gene: TRBV28; J gene: TRBJ1-5; D gene: -; CDR3 DNA: TGTGCCAGCAGCCTAGGGGGAAGCAATCAGCCCCAGCATTTT; CDR3 protein: CASSLGGSNQPQHF
clone size: many; V gene: TRBV20-1; J gene: TRBJ2-7; D gene: TRBD1; CDR3 DNA: TGCAGTGCCGGGACAGGGGGCGCGGCCCCCTACGAGCAGTACTTC; CDR3 protein: CSAGTGGAAPYEQYF
clone size: many; V gene: TRBV5-5; J gene: TRBJ2-7; D gene: -; CDR3 DNA: TGTGCCAGCAGCTTGGCCCGTCAAAAACTCAGCTCCTACGAGCAGTACTTC; CDR3 protein: CASSLARQKLSSYEQYF
clone size: -; V gene: TRBV7-2; J gene: TRBJ2-3; D gene: -; CDR3 DNA: TGTGCCAGCAACCCATACACAGATACGCAGTATTTT; CDR3 protein: CASNPYTDTQYF
clone size: few; V gene: TRBV28; J gene: TRBJ2-3; D gene: TRBD2; CDR3 DNA: TGTGCCAGCGGACTAGCGGGGGGGACCACAGATACGCAGTATTTT; CDR3 protein: CASGLAGGTTDTQYF
clone size: many; V gene: TRBV9; J gene: TRBJ2-5; D gene: -; CDR3 DNA: TGTGCCAGCAGCGTAGTAGGGCAGAATCAAGCAGAGACCCAGTACTTC; CDR3 protein: CASSVVGQNQAETQYF
clone size: many; V gene: TRBV6-1; J gene: TRBJ2-7; D gene: TRBD2; CDR3 DNA: TGTGCCAGCAGTGGGGGGCTTAGCGGGAGCTACGAGCAGTACTTC; CDR3 protein: CASSGGLSGSYEQYF
clone size: few; V gene: TRBV4-1; J gene: TRBJ2-5; D gene: -; CDR3 DNA: TGCGCCAGCAGCCAAGTCGGACTCGGACAAGAGACCCAGTACTTC; CDR3 protein: CASSQVGLGQETQYF
clone size: -; V gene: TRBV9; J gene: TRBJ1-5; D gene: -; CDR3 DNA: TGTGCCAGCAGCCTCCGGGATAGCAATCAGCCCCAGCATTTT; CDR3 protein: CASSLRDSNQPQHF
clone size: -; V gene: TRBV20-1; J gene: TRBJ2-3; D gene: -; CDR3 DNA: TGCAGTGCTAGAGATCGGGATATCACAGATACGCAGTATTTT; CDR3 protein: CSARDRDITDTQYF
clone size: few; V gene: TRBV7-3; J gene: TRBJ2-2; D gene: TRBD1; CDR3 DNA: TGTGCCAGCAGCGAGGGACAGGGGGCGCGGGGAACCGGGGAGCTGTTTTTT; CDR3 protein: CASSEGQGARGTGELFF
clone size: few; V gene: TRBV6-6; J gene: TRBJ2-7; D gene: TRBD2; CDR3 DNA: TGTGCCAGCAGATTAGCGGGAGAGGGGTACGAGCAGTACTTC; CDR3 protein: CASRLAGEGYEQYF
clone size: -; V gene: TRBV2; J gene: TRBJ2-3; D gene: TRBD2; CDR3 DNA: TGTGCCAGCATGACTAGCGGGAGAACAGATACGCAGTATTTT; CDR3 protein: CASMTSGRTDTQYF
clone size: -; V gene: TRBV20-1; J gene: TRBJ2-3; D gene: -; CDR3 DNA: TGCAGTGCTAGTCTCCCCGGCGGGAACACAGATACGCAGTATTTT; CDR3 protein: CSASLPGGNTDTQYF
clone size: few; V gene: TRBV12-3/TRBV12-4; J gene: TRBJ2-1; D gene: TRBD1; CDR3 DNA: TGTGCCAGCAGTACAGGGGTAAGGGAGCAGTTCTTC; CDR3 protein: CASSTGVREQFF
clone size: -; V gene: TRBV27; J gene: TRBJ1-4; D gene: -; CDR3 DNA: TGTGCCAGCAGACCCCTGCTCAGGGATGGAAAACTGTTTTTT; CDR3 protein: CASRPLLRDGKLFF
clone size: few; V gene: TRBV7-9; J gene: TRBJ2-2; D gene: -; CDR3 DNA: TGTGCCAGCAGCTCCGCCAGCGGGCGGGTGAACACCGGGGAGCTGTTTTTT; CDR3 protein: CASSSASGRVNTGELFF
clone size: -; V gene: TRBV29-1; J gene: TRBJ2-3; D gene: -; CDR3 DNA: TGCAGCGTTGAAGAGGGGACTGGGCCCACAGATACGCAGTATTTT; CDR3 protein: CSVEEGTGPTDTQYF
clone size: many; V gene: TRBV18; J gene: TRBJ2-5; D gene: TRBD1; CDR3 DNA: TGTGCCAGCTCAACTGGACAGGGCCCGTACCAAGAGACCCAGTACTTC; CDR3 protein: CASSTGQGPYQETQYF
clone size: many; V gene: TRBV6-4; J gene: TRBJ2-6; D gene: -; CDR3 DNA: TGTGCCAGCAGTGACTCAGGGGGCTCTGGGGCCAACGTCCTGACTTTC; CDR3 protein: CASSDSGGSGANVLTF
clone size: many; V gene: TRBV14; J gene: TRBJ1-1; D gene: -; CDR3 DNA: TGTGCCAGCAGAGACGTTATGAACACTGAAGCTTTCTTT; CDR3 protein: CASRDVMNTEAFF
clone size: many; V gene: TRBV12-3/TRBV12-4; J gene: TRBJ2-2; D gene: -; CDR3 DNA: TGTGCCAGCAGTTTCTCAGGGATAGGCACCGGGGAGCTGTTTTTT; CDR3 protein: CASSFSGIGTGELFF
clone size: many; V gene: TRBV3-1; J gene: TRBJ2-1; D gene: -; CDR3 DNA: TGTGCCAGCAGCCAAGACGTGGGACTTATCGATGAGCAGTTCTTC; CDR3 protein: CASSQDVGLIDEQFF
clone size: few; V gene: TRBV14; J gene: TRBJ2-7; D gene: -; CDR3 DNA: TGTGCCAGCAGCCAAGTCGGGGGGCGCGCCTACGAGCAGTACTTC; CDR3 protein: CASSQVGGRAYEQYF
clone size: -; V gene: TRBV27; J gene: TRBJ2-2; D gene: TRBD1; CDR3 DNA: TGTGCCAGCAGTTCACCGGGACAGGCCTACACCGGGGAGCTGTTTTTT; CDR3 protein: CASSSPGQAYTGELFF
clone size: few; V gene: TRBV12-3/TRBV12-4; J gene: TRBJ2-6; D gene: -; CDR3 DNA: TGTGCCAGCAGACAGGGAACTGGGGCCAACGTCCTGACTTTC; CDR3 protein: CASRQGTGANVLTF
clone size: many; V gene: TRBV20-1; J gene: TRBJ2-3; D gene: TRBD2; CDR3 DNA: TGCAGTGCCAAGACTAGCGGGGGCACAGATACGCAGTATTTT; CDR3 protein: CSAKTSGGTDTQYF